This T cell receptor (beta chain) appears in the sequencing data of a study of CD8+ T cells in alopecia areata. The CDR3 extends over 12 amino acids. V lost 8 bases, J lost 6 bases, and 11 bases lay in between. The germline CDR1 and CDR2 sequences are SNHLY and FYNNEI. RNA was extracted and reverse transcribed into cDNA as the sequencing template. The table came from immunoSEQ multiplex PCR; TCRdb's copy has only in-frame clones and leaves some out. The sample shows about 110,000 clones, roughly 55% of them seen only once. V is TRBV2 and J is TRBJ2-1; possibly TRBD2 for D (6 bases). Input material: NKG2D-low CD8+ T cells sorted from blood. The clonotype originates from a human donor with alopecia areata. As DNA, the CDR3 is TGTGCCAGCTATGGGGAGGTCAATGAGCAGTTCTTC. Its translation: CASYGEVNEQFF.